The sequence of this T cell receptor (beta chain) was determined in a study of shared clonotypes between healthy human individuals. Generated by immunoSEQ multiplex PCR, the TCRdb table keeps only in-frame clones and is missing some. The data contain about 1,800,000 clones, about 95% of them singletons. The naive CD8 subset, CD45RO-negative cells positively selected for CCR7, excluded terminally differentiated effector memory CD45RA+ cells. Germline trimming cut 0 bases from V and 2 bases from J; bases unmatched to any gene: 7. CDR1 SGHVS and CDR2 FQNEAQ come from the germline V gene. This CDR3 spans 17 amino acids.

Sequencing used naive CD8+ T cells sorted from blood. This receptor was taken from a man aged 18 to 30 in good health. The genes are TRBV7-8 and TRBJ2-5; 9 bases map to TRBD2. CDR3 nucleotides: TGTGCCAGCAGCTTAGCTTGGCCTAGCGGGACTCAAGAGACCCAGTACTTC. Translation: CASSLAWPSGTQETQYF.